The source of this T cell receptor beta chain is a study of control samples from healthy donors and cancer patients. Libraries were prepared by immunoSEQ multiplex PCR; TCRdb keeps only in-frame clonotypes and omits some of them. The data contain tens of thousands of clones, 90% to 95% of them singletons. CDR3 size: 16 residues. Germline V gives CDR1 MNHNY, CDR2 SVGAGI (reference sequence). Comments on this clone: The junction departs from the called germline gene at one end, perhaps through a read error.

Sequenced sample: PBMCs. The chain combines TRBV6-6 with TRBJ2-7; tentatively, D is TRBD1 (7 bases). This clonotype originated in a man aged 45-65 years with lung cancer. The CDR3 DNA reads TGTGCCAGCAGTCTCCAGGGGGGAGCCTCGGGCCAAATCAGGATCTTC. This gives the protein CASSLQGGASGQIRIF.